A selection of T cell receptor beta chains follows, all from one sample in a study of T cell responses to AZD1222 COVID-19 vaccine. Produced via immunoSEQ multiplex PCR; TCRdb's table is partial and in-frame only. The repertoire holds fewer than 150,000 clones, with roughly 93% as singletons. Source: peripheral blood, taken on day 0 of AZD1222 vaccination. The receptors originated from an adult in good health. CDR3s include the opening cysteine and the closing phenylalanine or tryptophan. Each record gives: V gene, D gene, clone size, J gene, CDR3 DNA, CDR3 protein. D genes are given only for firm matches. The size of a clone is reported for some rows only, either as once, few or many, or as a class for expanded clones.

TRBV9	.	.	TRBJ1-1	TGTGCCAGCAGCGTAGGAGGTCCTAACACTGAAGCTTTCTTT	CASSVGGPNTEAFF
TRBV3-1/TRBV3-2	.	.	TRBJ2-7	TGTGCCAGCAGCCGGGCGGGACGATACGAGCAGTACTTC	CASSRAGRYEQYF
TRBV29-1	TRBD2	.	TRBJ2-1	TGCAGCGTTGTGTCTAGCGGATACAATGAGCAGTTCTTC	CSVVSSGYNEQFF
TRBV19	.	.	TRBJ1-1	TGTGCCAGTAGTATGGGCGAATGGAACACTGAAGCTTTCTTT	CASSMGEWNTEAFF
TRBV19	TRBD2	.	TRBJ2-6	TGTGCCAGTAGTATTACGGGGGGGAAGGCTGGGGCCAACGTCCTGACTTTC	CASSITGGKAGANVLTF
TRBV7-8	.	.	TRBJ1-2	TGTGCCAGCACCAAACAGCGGGACTATGGCTACACCTTC	CASTKQRDYGYTF
TRBV3-1/TRBV3-2	.	.	TRBJ2-3	TGTGCCAGCAGCCAAGTAGCGGTGGGCACAGATACGCAGTATTTT	CASSQVAVGTDTQYF
TRBV18	TRBD1	.	TRBJ2-4	TGTGCCAGCTCATCCTGGACAGGGTCGGCCAAAAACATTCAGTACTTC	CASSSWTGSAKNIQYF
TRBV6-7	TRBD2	.	TRBJ2-1	TGTGCCAGCAGCCAGCGGGAGGAGCGGGTGGTGAATGAGCAGTTCTTC	CASSQREERVVNEQFF
TRBV5-5	TRBD1	.	TRBJ1-4	TGTGCCAGCAGCTTGGATTGGAGGGACAGAGAAAAACTGTTTTTT	CASSLDWRDREKLFF
TRBV19	TRBD1	.	TRBJ1-1	TGTGCCAGTACCCCGACAGGGGGGATGAACACTGAAGCTTTCTTT	CASTPTGGMNTEAFF
TRBV18	.	.	TRBJ1-2	TGTGCCAGCTCACCTCAGGGTGTTACTAACTATGGCTACACCTTC	CASSPQGVTNYGYTF
TRBV6-6	TRBD1	.	TRBJ1-2	TGTGCCAGCATGAGGACAGGTACCAACTATGGCTACACCTTC	CASMRTGTNYGYTF
TRBV6-1	TRBD2	.	TRBJ2-6	TGTGCCAGCAGTGAAGCGGGAGGGACGAACCCGAGGGGTTTC	CASSEAGGTNPRGF
TRBV30	TRBD1	few	TRBJ1-4	TGTGCCTGGAGTGTTGACAGGGCGGAGAAACTGTTTTTT	CAWSVDRAEKLFF
TRBV9	TRBD1	once	TRBJ1-3	TGTGCCAGCAGCCCCTGGACAGGGGCGTCTGGAAACACCATATATTTT	CASSPWTGASGNTIYF
TRBV9	.	once	TRBJ2-2	TGTGCCAGCAAACCAACCACCACCGGGGAGCTGTTTTTT	CASKPTTTGELFF
TRBV5-1	.	.	TRBJ2-7	TGCGCCAGCAGCTTGGACACCACCTACGAGCAGTACTTC	CASSLDTTYEQYF
TRBV27	.	once	TRBJ2-7	TGTGCCAGCAGCCTACAGGGGAGGGTCTACGAGCAGTACTTC	CASSLQGRVYEQYF
TRBV5-4	TRBD1	.	TRBJ1-1	TGTGCCAGCAGCCAGAACAGGGGCACTGAAGCTTTCTTT	CASSQNRGTEAFF
TRBV2	.	many	TRBJ1-5	TGTGCCAGCAGTGCCTGGGGGCTCAATCAGCCCCAGCATTTT	CASSAWGLNQPQHF
TRBV5-1	TRBD2	.	TRBJ2-2	TGCGCCAGCAGCTTGGATCCGGGCGGGAGAAACACCGGGGAGCTGTTTTTT	CASSLDPGGRNTGELFF
TRBV20-1	.	once	TRBJ2-3	TGCAGTGCTTCGTCTCCAGATACGCAGTATTTT	CSASSPDTQYF
TRBV6-2/TRBV6-3	TRBD1	.	TRBJ2-7	TGTGCCAGCAGTTCCACAGGGGTGTACGGTGTTGTGGACGAGCAGTACTTC	CASSSTGVYGVVDEQYF
TRBV28	.	.	TRBJ2-7	TGTGCCAGCAGTATATGGACTGGCGCCGAGCAGTACTTC	CASSIWTGAEQYF
TRBV27	TRBD1	.	TRBJ1-1	TGTGCCAGCAGCACAGGGGTTTTCACTGAAGCTTTCTTT	CASSTGVFTEAFF
TRBV30	TRBD1	.	TRBJ2-2	TGTGCCTGGACCCGACAGGGAGCGGACACCGGGGAGCTGTTTTTT	CAWTRQGADTGELFF
TRBV27	.	once	TRBJ1-2	TGTGCCAGCCGCCCTTTGGGCGCTAACTATGGCTACACCTTC	CASRPLGANYGYTF
TRBV27	.	once	TRBJ2-7	TGTGCCAGCAGTTTACGCGGGATCTCCTACGAGCAGTACTTC	CASSLRGISYEQYF
TRBV5-6	.	.	TRBJ2-1	TGTGCCAGCAGCCCCGTAGGGGGGGGGCCTATGAATGAGCAGTTCTTC	CASSPVGGGPMNEQFF
TRBV29-1	TRBD1	.	TRBJ1-4	TGCAGCGTTCCAGGGGGAAGTAATGAAAAACTGTTTTTT	CSVPGGSNEKLFF
TRBV21-1	.	once	TRBJ1-1	TGTGCCAGCAGCCCGAAGTTTGTCAAGATCGGGAACACTGAAGCTTTCTTT	CASSPKFVKIGNTEAFF
TRBV5-1	.	.	TRBJ2-1	TGCGCCAGCAGCTTGGCGGGGGATACCTACAATGAGCAGTTCTTC	CASSLAGDTYNEQFF
TRBV9	.	.	TRBJ1-1	TGTGCCAGCAGCCCTAGGGGGTGGGGCACTGAAGCTTTCTTT	CASSPRGWGTEAFF
TRBV29-1	.	.	TRBJ1-1	TGCAGCGTTGAAAAGAGGGCGAGGACTGAAGCTTTCTTT	CSVEKRARTEAFF
TRBV7-9	.	.	TRBJ1-5	TGTGCCAGCAGCTCGACCGGTCAGCCCCAGCATTTT	CASSSTGQPQHF
TRBV2	.	.	TRBJ1-1	TGTGCCAGCAGTGAGGGGAGGGCAGGGCGAGGTTTTAACACTGAAGCTTTCTTT	CASSEGRAGRGFNTEAFF
TRBV6-5	TRBD2	.	TRBJ2-3	TGTGCCAGCAGTTACAGACGACTAGCGGGTGCGGATACGCAGTATTTT	CASSYRRLAGADTQYF
TRBV28	.	.	TRBJ1-6	TGTGCCAGCAGAGACCTGAGACAGATTAATTCACCCCTCCACTTT	CASRDLRQINSPLHF
TRBV4-2	TRBD1	.	TRBJ1-2	TGTGCCAGCAGCCAATCGGACAGGGGCACCTATGGCTACACCTTC	CASSQSDRGTYGYTF
TRBV28	.	.	TRBJ2-3	TGTGCCAGCAGTTTAGATCTAGGGGGACTCCCCGATACGCAGTATTTT	CASSLDLGGLPDTQYF
TRBV28	TRBD1	.	TRBJ1-3	TGTGCCAGCAGTCCAGGGACAGGGCCCTCCTCTGGAAACACCATATATTTT	CASSPGTGPSSGNTIYF
TRBV7-2	TRBD2	.	TRBJ2-1	TGTGCCAGCTCGGCCCGGGGGGACTCGCTCAATGAGCAGTTCTTC	CASSARGDSLNEQFF
TRBV7-9	.	.	TRBJ1-4	TGTGCCAGTAGACCAACGCTCGCAAATGAAAAACTGTTTTTT	CASRPTLANEKLFF
TRBV6-5	.	.	TRBJ1-3	TGTGCCAGCAGTTACGCCGTCCCACGATCTGGAAACACCATATATTTT	CASSYAVPRSGNTIYF
TRBV9	.	.	TRBJ2-6	TGTGCCAGCAGCCCCCTAGGGAGGGGGTCCCACTCTGGGGCCAACGTCCTGACTTTC	CASSPLGRGSHSGANVLTF
TRBV29-1	.	.	TRBJ1-2	TGCAGCGTTGTTTCTCAGGGAGAGCTTGGCTACACCTTC	CSVVSQGELGYTF
TRBV24-1	TRBD2	.	TRBJ2-7	TGTGCCACCGGGACTAGCGGAACCTACGAGCAGTACTTC	CATGTSGTYEQYF
TRBV4-1	.	.	TRBJ1-1	TGCGCCAGCAGCCGAGTCTTGAACACTGAAGCTTTCTTT	CASSRVLNTEAFF
TRBV10-3	TRBD1	.	TRBJ1-4	TGTGCCATCAGTGAGAGCCGAGTAGGAAGGGGGCAAGAAAAACTGTTTTTT	CAISESRVGRGQEKLFF
TRBV19	TRBD1	.	TRBJ1-1	TGTGCCAGTAGTCCCCAGGGGGGGGCGTACACTGAAGCTTTCTTT	CASSPQGGAYTEAFF
TRBV11-2	TRBD2	.	TRBJ2-2	TGTGCCAGCAGCGAAGGGAGGGCGCACACCGGGGAGCTGTTTTTT	CASSEGRAHTGELFF
TRBV2	.	.	TRBJ1-2	TGTGCCAGCAGTGTCTCGGGGTATGGCTACACCTTC	CASSVSGYGYTF
TRBV7-2	TRBD1	.	TRBJ2-7	TGTGCCAGCACCACCACGGGACAGTCTTCCTACGAGCAGTACTTC	CASTTTGQSSYEQYF
TRBV15	.	.	TRBJ1-5	TGTGCCACCAGCAGAGAGCAGGGGAATCAGCCCCAGCATTTT	CATSREQGNQPQHF
TRBV28	TRBD1	.	TRBJ1-3	TGTGCCAGCAGCACACAGGGGTACTCTGGAAACACCATATATTTT	CASSTQGYSGNTIYF
TRBV28	.	.	TRBJ2-2	TGTGCCAGCCGACTAGGACGGCCGAACACCGGGGAGCTGTTTTTT	CASRLGRPNTGELFF
TRBV11-3	.	.	TRBJ2-3	TGTGCCAGCAGCTTAGAGGCGAGGATCACAGATACGCAGTATTTT	CASSLEARITDTQYF